Below are 32 T cell receptor beta chains sequenced from a single sample in a study of identical twins. From the 5' RACE reads, TCRdb called clonotypes with MiXCR, one entry per CDR3 protein. The table has 250,000 or so distinct CDR3 sequences, roughly 7.5% seen once; the top ten hold more than 5%. This sample also appeared in a second study, on yellow fever vaccine responses in identical twins.

Sequenced: CD8+ T cells sorted from blood. The receptors here all came from a woman between 18 and 30 years old in good health.

This clonotype was seen a handful of times. The J gene is TRBJ2-3, the V gene TRBV10-2, with 7 positions matching TRBD2. Trimming at V came to 6 bases and at J to 0 bases, leaving 6 bases not matched to a gene. Germline loops: CDR1 WSHSY, CDR2 SAAADI. This CDR3 spans 15 amino acids. The CDR3 loop reads CASRGWGGSTDTQYF. The CDR3 region has the DNA TGCGCCAGCAGAGGGTGGGGGGGTAGCACAGATACGCAGTATTTT.

Ten or more counts support this clonotype. This chain links TRBV12-3 or TRBV12-4 with TRBJ2-3; TRBD1 aligns across 9 bases. Losses at the gene ends were 5 bases for V and 6 bases for J; bases not matched to a gene: 12. This CDR3 spans 16 amino acids. CDR3 coding DNA: TGTGCCAGCAGTCCTCGGACAGGGGCCGGACCTGATACGCAGTATTTT. Translated: CASSPRTGAGPDTQYF.

J is TRBJ2-5 and V is TRBV29-1; weak D call: TRBD2 (6 bases). V gave up 3 bases and J gave up 4 bases, with 12 bases separating them. CDR1 is SQVTM, CDR2 ANQGSEA, per germline. The CDR3 is 13 amino acids. Written as DNA, the CDR3 is TGCAGCGTTGAGACGGGAGTGGGAGAGACCCAGTACTTC. Translated: CSVETGVGETQYF. The complete variable domain, with remaining parts taken from reference TRBV29-1 and TRBJ2-5, reads SAVISQKPSRDICQRGTSLTIQCQVDSQVTMMFWYRQQPGQSLTLIATANQGSEATYESGFVIDKFPISRPNLTFSTLTVSNMSPEDSSIYLCSVETGVGETQYFGPGTRLLVL.

This clonotype was seen repeatedly, ten times or more. This rearrangement joins TRBV20-1 to TRBJ1-6; tentatively, D is TRBD1 (5 bases). V lost 1 base and J lost 9, with 13 bases in between. Germline V gives CDR1 DFQATT, CDR2 SNEGSKA (reference sequence). CDR3 length equals 14 residues. The CDR3 sequence: CSARVSGEVSPLHF. The CDR3 DNA sequence: TGCAGTGCTAGAGTGTCGGGGGAGGTTTCACCCCTCCACTTT.

This clonotype was found many times. The rearrangement uses TRBV11-2 and TRBJ1-2; 9 bases fit TRBD1. J gave up 0 bases and V 5 bases, and 4 bases lay outside the gene matches. CDR3 length equals 15 residues. In germline, CDR1 is SGHAT, CDR2 FQNNGV. CDR3 nucleotide sequence: TGTGCCAGCAGCCCCGGGACAGGGTCTAACTATGGCTACACCTTC. Translation gives CASSPGTGSNYGYTF.

The table lists this clonotype with many counts. The rearrangement links TRBV27 to TRBJ1-5; D is ambiguous. V lost 2 bases and J lost 5, with 10 bases in between. This CDR3 contains 14 residues. Germline CDR1 is MNHEY and CDR2 is SMNVEV (reference sequence). CDR3 in DNA: TGTGCCAGCAGTTTAAGTCCCAGAGATCAGCCCCAGCATTTT. Protein: CASSLSPRDQPQHF.

This chain joins TRBV20-1 and TRBJ1-4; a possible D gene is TRBD1 (6 bases). V shed 0 bases and J shed 4 bases, with 12 bases lying between them. The CDR3 sequence is 15 residues long. Germline CDR1 reads DFQATT; CDR2 reads SNEGSKA (reference sequence). The chain's CDR3 is CSARDPGASNEKLFF. Here the CDR3 DNA reads TGCAGTGCTAGAGATCCGGGGGCTAGTAATGAAAAACTGTTTTTT.

The rearrangement joins TRBV3-1 to TRBJ2-2; 8 positions agree with TRBD2. The CDR3 is 16 amino acids. CDR1 LGHDT and CDR2 YNNKEL come from the germline V gene (reference sequence). Trimming removed 0 bases from V and 5 bases from J; junction bases left unmatched: 5. Here the CDR3 DNA reads TGTGCCAGCAGCCAAGAACCGGGGGGGGTAACCGGGGAGCTGTTTTTT. Translated, it gives CASSQEPGGVTGELFF.

The chain employs TRBV4-1 and TRBJ1-5, with D possibly being TRBD1 (5 bases). With 2 bases removed from V and 2 bases from J, the gap between germline ends came to 19 bases. Germline V CDR1 and CDR2: MGHRA, YSYEKL. This CDR3 has 18 residues. The CDR3 reads CASSQYNGGMSGNQPQHF. In DNA form, the CDR3 reads TGCGCCAGCAGCCAATACAACGGGGGGATGAGTGGCAATCAGCCCCAGCATTTT.

This clonotype has only a few counts. The chain carries TRBV7-8 and TRBJ2-1, with 13 bases matching TRBD2. CDR3 length: 18 amino acids. V shed 4 bases, J shed 1 base, and the junction held 7 bases outside the gene matches. The germline V gene encodes CDR1 SGHVS and CDR2 FQNEAQ. The CDR3 loop is CASSSTSGGSLSYNEQFF. The CDR3 nucleotides read TGTGCCAGCAGCTCGACTAGCGGGGGGAGCTTATCCTACAATGAGCAGTTCTTC. Variable domain in full (rest from reference TRBV7-8 and TRBJ2-1): GAGVSQSPRYKVAKRGQDVALRCDPISGHVSLFWYQQALGQGPEFLTYFQNEAQLDKSGLPSDRFFAERPEGSVSTLKIQRTQQEDSAVYLCASSSTSGGSLSYNEQFFGPGTRLTVL.

This clonotype was counted a single time. The V gene is TRBV2, the J gene TRBJ1-1; D not certain. Germline values: CDR1 SNHLY, CDR2 FYNNEI. The CDR3 consists of 14 residues. V was pared by 4 bases and J by 0 bases, with 9 bases between. In DNA, the CDR3 is TGTGCCAGCAGTGGGGCGGGCATGAACACTGAAGCTTTCTTT. Translation: CASSGAGMNTEAFF.

The rearrangement uses TRBV4-1 and TRBJ2-7; D ambiguous. With 0 bases removed from V and 5 bases from J, the gap between germline ends came to 11 bases. CDR3 length: 14 amino acids. Per the germline V gene, CDR1 is MGHRA and CDR2 is YSYEKL. The CDR3 here is CASSQERRFDEQYF. CDR3 DNA: TGCGCCAGCAGCCAAGAAAGGCGGTTTGACGAGCAGTACTTC.

Concerning this clonotype: Possible read error: a much larger clone is one base away. J is TRBJ1-6 and V is TRBV2; D perhaps matches TRBD1 (5 bases). The length of the CDR3 is 14 residues. With 6 bases removed from V and 10 bases from J, the gap between germline ends came to 16 bases. Germline CDR1 and CDR2: SNHLY and FYNNEI. The CDR3, as DNA: TGTGCCAGCAGGGACACGGGGCCGGAGTCACCCCTCCACTTT. Translation gives CASRDTGPESPLHF.

This clonotype was seen many times. The genes are TRBV4-1 and TRBJ2-2, with a weak D call TRBD1 (6 bases). Trimming shortened V by 1 base and J by 7 bases, and 10 bases separated the two germline ends. Germline values: CDR1 MGHRA, CDR2 YSYEKL. The CDR3 runs 14 residues. The CDR3 bases are TGCGCCAGCAGCCAAGTAGAGGGGGACGGGGAGCTGTTTTTT. Protein product: CASSQVEGDGELFF.

This clonotype was found many times. The chain carries TRBV29-1 and TRBJ2-1; TRBD2 is a possible D gene (5 bases). With 5 bases removed from V and 5 bases from J, the gap between germline ends came to 16 bases. CDR3 length: 14 amino acids. Germline V gene sequence: CDR1 SQVTM, CDR2 ANQGSEA. The CDR3 sequence: CSVWDIGGDNEQFF. The CDR3 DNA follows: TGCAGCGTTTGGGATATCGGAGGAGACAATGAGCAGTTCTTC.

In this sample, this clonotype turned up many times. The gene calls are TRBV7-2 and TRBJ1-3; no definite D call. The germline gives CDR1 SGHTA, CDR2 FQGNSA. V was clipped by 4 bases and J by 0 bases, with 13 bases between them. The CDR3 loop spans 16 amino acids. The CDR3, as DNA: TGTGCCAGCAGCTCCGGTCTGGGGTTCTCTGGAAACACCATATATTTT. Translating it yields CASSSGLGFSGNTIYF. Based on the CDR3 plus reference TRBV7-2 and TRBJ1-3, the full variable domain is GAGVSQSPSNKVTEKGKDVELRCDPISGHTALYWYRQSLGQGLEFLIYFQGNSAPDKSGLPSDRFSAERTGGSVSTLTIQRTQQEDSAVYLCASSSGLGFSGNTIYFGEGSWLTVV.

The chain uses TRBV11-1 and TRBJ2-3; TRBD2 matches 13 bases. The CDR3 covers 19 residues. CDR1 and CDR2 (germline): SGHAT, FQDESV (reference sequence). J was trimmed by 0 bases and V by 5 bases; bases with no gene match: 11. The CDR3 region has the DNA TGTGCCAGCAGCACCACCGGGACTAGCGGGGAAGAAAGCACAGATACGCAGTATTTT. Residues: CASSTTGTSGEESTDTQYF.

This clonotype has a count of ten or more. V and J are TRBV29-1 and TRBJ2-1, with 8 bases matching TRBD2. V lost 8 bases, J lost 6 bases, and 18 bases stayed unmatched. Germline loops: CDR1 SQVTM, CDR2 ANQGSEA. This CDR3 comprises 16 residues. The CDR3 spells CSPGASGFPMGNEQFF. The CDR3 coding sequence is TGCAGCCCTGGGGCTAGCGGGTTCCCCATGGGCAATGAGCAGTTCTTC.

DNA for the CDR3: TGTGCCAGCAGTGAAGCGACGGGACAGGGACAAGAGACCCAGTACTTC. Protein sequence: CASSEATGQGQETQYF. The chain is built from TRBV6-1 and TRBJ2-5; TRBD1 agrees at 9 bases. This CDR3 spans 16 amino acids. Germline loops: CDR1 MNHNS, CDR2 SASEGT. After removal of 0 bases from V and 2 bases from J, the junction contained 4 bases not matched to a gene.

This clonotype was recorded at least ten times. The V and J genes are TRBV5-1 and TRBJ1-2; D gene uncertain. The CDR3 totals 14 residues. The germline V and J ends were trimmed by 0 bases and 0 bases, with 6 bases remaining between them. The V gene's germline CDR1 is SGHRS and CDR2 YFSETQ. The CDR3 sequence is CASSLDASNYGYTF. CDR3 coding DNA: TGCGCCAGCAGCTTGGACGCCTCTAACTATGGCTACACCTTC.

This clonotype was found many times. The rearrangement uses TRBV3-1 and TRBJ1-3; no clear D gene. The germline V gene encodes CDR1 LGHDT and CDR2 YNNKEL (reference sequence). V was shortened by 1 base and J by 1 base, with 2 bases between the two germline ends. CDR3 length: 13 amino acids. The chain's CDR3 is CASSQGSGNTIYF. The DNA for the CDR3 is TGTGCCAGCAGCCAAGGATCTGGAAACACCATATATTTT.

This clonotype occurred a few times. The gene calls are TRBV6-1 and TRBJ2-7; TRBD1 agrees at 9 bases. Germline-derived CDR1 and CDR2 are MNHNS and SASEGT. Trimming removed 4 bases from V and 3 bases from J; junction bases left unmatched: 16. The CDR3 spans 18 residues. The CDR3 DNA reads as TGTGCCAGCAGTGCAGGGACAGGGATGCGGAGCCCCCTCTACGAGCAGTACTTC. This codes for CASSAGTGMRSPLYEQYF.

V is TRBV15 and J is TRBJ2-7; no clear D gene. Germline V gene data show CDR1 as LNHNV and CDR2 as YYDKDF (reference sequence). The CDR3 is 15 residues long. Trimming cost V 2 bases and J 5 bases, with 16 bases left between them. This CDR3 reads CATSRSRASVDEQYF. The CDR3 region has the DNA TGTGCCACCAGCAGATCTCGGGCTTCAGTGGACGAGCAGTACTTC.

J is TRBJ2-1 and V is TRBV2; possibly TRBD1 or TRBD2 for D (5 bases each). This CDR3 comprises 17 residues. Germline-derived CDR1 and CDR2 are SNHLY and FYNNEI. Trimming stripped 5 bases from V and 0 bases from J, with 17 bases between. The CDR3 DNA is TGTGCCAGCAGTCCAGGGACGCACCAGAGCTCCTACAATGAGCAGTTCTTC. This codes for CASSPGTHQSSYNEQFF.

This rearrangement joins TRBV21-1 to TRBJ2-7; TRBD1, as called in the table, went unchecked against the DNA. TRBV21-1 is recorded as a pseudogene. The length of the CDR3 is 22 residues. This chain's CDR3 is CASSKHPGWTGSRWFPIYEQYV. The CDR3 DNA reads as TGTGCCAGCAGCAAACACCCCGGATGGACAGGGAGTCGATGGTTCCCTATTTACGAGCAGTACGTC.

This chain uses TRBV29-1 with TRBJ1-2; 7 nucleotides match TRBD1. CDR1 and CDR2 (germline): SQVTM, ANQGSEA. V trimming: 0 bases; J trimming: 6 bases; junction bases outside the gene matches: 10. This CDR3 contains 15 residues. DNA of the CDR3: TGCAGCGTTGAAGACGACAGGGACAAAGGAAATGGCTACACCTTC. Residues: CSVEDDRDKGNGYTF.

A few counts support this clonotype. This chain joins TRBV20-1 and TRBJ2-2, with 11 positions matching TRBD1. Germline V gives CDR1 DFQATT, CDR2 SNEGSKA (reference sequence). This CDR3 contains 17 residues. V shed 2 bases and J 7 bases; nucleotides not matched to a gene: 12. CDR3: CSARRTGGFPTLGELFF. CDR3 in DNA: TGCAGTGCTAGAAGGACAGGGGGCTTCCCGACCCTCGGGGAGCTGTTTTTT.

The CDR3 sequence: CAISESPGGTNTEAFF. The CDR3 coding sequence is TGTGCCATCAGTGAGTCGCCAGGGGGAACGAACACTGAAGCTTTCTTT. The chain links TRBV10-3 to TRBJ1-1, with TRBD1 matching over 7 bases. V lost 0 bases, J lost 1 base, and 5 bases stayed unmatched. Germline CDR1 is ENHRY and CDR2 is SYGVKD. The CDR3 covers 16 residues.

This clonotype was seen more than once but under ten times. This chain joins TRBV4-1 and TRBJ2-3; TRBD2 matches 13 bases. Germline V gene data show CDR1 as MGHRA and CDR2 as YSYEKL. V lost 3 bases and J lost 4; bases outside the gene matches: 13. The CDR3 loop spans 19 amino acids. This chain's CDR3 is CASSQETSGGAWIADTQYF. The CDR3 nucleotides read TGCGCCAGCAGCCAGGAAACTAGCGGGGGGGCCTGGATAGCAGATACGCAGTATTTT.

J is TRBJ2-5 and V is TRBV2, with 8 bases fitting TRBD2. The CDR3 covers 15 residues. Germline CDR1 and CDR2: SNHLY and FYNNEI. V was pared by 6 bases and J by 2 bases, with 8 bases of the junction left unmatched. The CDR3 loop is CASRPTGGSQETQYF. In DNA, the CDR3 is TGTGCCAGCAGGCCGACGGGAGGGAGTCAAGAGACCCAGTACTTC.

There are a few counts of this clonotype. The genes are TRBV9 and TRBJ1-1; possibly TRBD1 for D (5 bases). Per the germline V gene, CDR1 is SGDLS and CDR2 is YYNGEE. CDR3 length: 12 amino acids. Trimming cost V 3 bases and J 6 bases, with 9 bases left between them. CDR3: CASSGWDSEAFF. The CDR3 region has the DNA TGTGCCAGCAGCGGATGGGACTCTGAAGCTTTCTTT.

This rearrangement joins TRBV29-1 to TRBJ2-1, with a possible D match to TRBD2 (6 bases). This CDR3 has 12 amino acids. Germline V gives CDR1 SQVTM, CDR2 ANQGSEA. The CDR3 nucleotides are TGCACGGCGGAGGGTAGGGACAATGAGCAGTTCTTC. It translates to CTAEGRDNEQFF.